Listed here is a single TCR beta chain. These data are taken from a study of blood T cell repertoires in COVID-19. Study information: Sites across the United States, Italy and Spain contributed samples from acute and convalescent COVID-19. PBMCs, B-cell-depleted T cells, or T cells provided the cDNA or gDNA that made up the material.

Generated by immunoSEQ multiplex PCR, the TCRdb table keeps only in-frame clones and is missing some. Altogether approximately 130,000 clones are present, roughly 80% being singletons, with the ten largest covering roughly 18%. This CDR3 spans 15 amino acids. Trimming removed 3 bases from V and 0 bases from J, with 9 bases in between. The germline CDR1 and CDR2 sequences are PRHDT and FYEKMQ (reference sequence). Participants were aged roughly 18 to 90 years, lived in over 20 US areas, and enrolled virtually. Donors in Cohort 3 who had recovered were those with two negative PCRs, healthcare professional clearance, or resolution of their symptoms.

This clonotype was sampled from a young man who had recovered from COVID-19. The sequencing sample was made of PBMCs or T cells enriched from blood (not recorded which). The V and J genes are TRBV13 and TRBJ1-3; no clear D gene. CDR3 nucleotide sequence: TGTGCCAGCAGCTTGGGCAGAAACTCTGGAAACACCATATATTTT. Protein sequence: CASSLGRNSGNTIYF.